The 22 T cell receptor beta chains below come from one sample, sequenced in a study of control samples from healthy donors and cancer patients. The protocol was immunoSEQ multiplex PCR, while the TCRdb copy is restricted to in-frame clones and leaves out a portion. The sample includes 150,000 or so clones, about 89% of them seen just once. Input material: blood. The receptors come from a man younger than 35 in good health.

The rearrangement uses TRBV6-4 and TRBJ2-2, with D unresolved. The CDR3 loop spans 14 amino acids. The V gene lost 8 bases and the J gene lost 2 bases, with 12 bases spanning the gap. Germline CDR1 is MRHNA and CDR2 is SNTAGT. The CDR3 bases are TGTGCCAGCTCGGAACAGCCCAACACCGGGGAGCTGTTTTTT. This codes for CASSEQPNTGELFF.

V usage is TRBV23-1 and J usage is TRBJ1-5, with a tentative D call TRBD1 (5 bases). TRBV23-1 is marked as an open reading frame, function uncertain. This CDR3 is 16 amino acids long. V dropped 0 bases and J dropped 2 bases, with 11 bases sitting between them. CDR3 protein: CASSQSLREGNQPQHF. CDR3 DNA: TGCGCCAGCAGTCAATCGCTCAGGGAAGGCAATCAGCCCCAGCATTTT.

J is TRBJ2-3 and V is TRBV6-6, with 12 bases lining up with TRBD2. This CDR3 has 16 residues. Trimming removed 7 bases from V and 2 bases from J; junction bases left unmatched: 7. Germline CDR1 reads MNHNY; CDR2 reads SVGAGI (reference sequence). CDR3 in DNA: TGTGCCAGCAAAACACTAGCGGGGGGCGACACAGATACGCAGTATTTT. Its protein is CASKTLAGGDTDTQYF.

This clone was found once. In DNA form, the CDR3 reads TGTGCCAGCAGTGAAGCCGGGCATGTTCAAGAGACCCAGTACTTC. Encoded protein: CASSEAGHVQETQYF. The chain couples TRBV6-1 to TRBJ2-5; D remains ambiguous. V was shortened by 0 bases and J by 2 bases, with 10 bases between the two germline ends. Germline V gives CDR1 MNHNS, CDR2 SASEGT. The CDR3 is 15 amino acids.

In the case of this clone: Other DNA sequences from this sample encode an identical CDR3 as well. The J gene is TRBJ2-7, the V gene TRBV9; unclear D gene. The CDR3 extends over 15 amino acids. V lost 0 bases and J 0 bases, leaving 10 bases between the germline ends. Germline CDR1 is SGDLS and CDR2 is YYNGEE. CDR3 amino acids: CASSVGQDSSYEQYF. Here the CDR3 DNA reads TGTGCCAGCAGCGTAGGGCAGGATTCCTCCTACGAGCAGTACTTC.

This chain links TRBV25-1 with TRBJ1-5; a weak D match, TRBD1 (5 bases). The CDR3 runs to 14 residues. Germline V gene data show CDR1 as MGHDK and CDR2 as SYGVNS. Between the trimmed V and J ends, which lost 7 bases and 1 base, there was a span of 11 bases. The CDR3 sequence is CASIGAVSNQPQHF. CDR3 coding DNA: TGTGCCAGCATTGGGGCAGTGAGCAATCAGCCCCAGCATTTT.

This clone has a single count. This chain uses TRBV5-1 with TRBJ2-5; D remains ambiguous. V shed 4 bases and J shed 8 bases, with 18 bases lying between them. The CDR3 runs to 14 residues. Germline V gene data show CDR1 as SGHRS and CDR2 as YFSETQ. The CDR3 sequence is CASSPRVGLETQYF. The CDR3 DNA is TGCGCCAGCAGCCCAAGGGTGGGCCTGGAAACCCAGTACTTC.

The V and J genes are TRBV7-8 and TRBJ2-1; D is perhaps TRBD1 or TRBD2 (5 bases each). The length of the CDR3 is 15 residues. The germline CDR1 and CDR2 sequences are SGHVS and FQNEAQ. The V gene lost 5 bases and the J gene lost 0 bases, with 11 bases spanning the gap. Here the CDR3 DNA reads TGTGCCAGCAGCCCTTCGGGGCCCTCCTACAATGAGCAGTTCTTC. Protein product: CASSPSGPSYNEQFF.

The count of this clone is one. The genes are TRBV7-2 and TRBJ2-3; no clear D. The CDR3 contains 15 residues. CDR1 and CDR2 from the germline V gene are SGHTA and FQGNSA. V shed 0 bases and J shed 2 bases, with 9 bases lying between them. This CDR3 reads CASSLAILATDTQYF. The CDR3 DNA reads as TGTGCCAGCAGCTTAGCGATATTGGCCACAGATACGCAGTATTTT.

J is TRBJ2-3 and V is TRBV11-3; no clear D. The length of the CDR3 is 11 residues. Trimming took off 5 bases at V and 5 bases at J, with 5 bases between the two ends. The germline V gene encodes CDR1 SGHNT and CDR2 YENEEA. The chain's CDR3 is CASSERDTQYF. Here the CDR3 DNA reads TGTGCCAGCAGCGAGCGAGATACGCAGTATTTT.

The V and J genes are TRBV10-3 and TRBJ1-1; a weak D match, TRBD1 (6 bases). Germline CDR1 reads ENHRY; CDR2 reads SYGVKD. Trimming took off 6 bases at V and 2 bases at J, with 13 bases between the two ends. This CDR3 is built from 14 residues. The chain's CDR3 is CAIRQGTSNTEAFF. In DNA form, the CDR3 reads TGTGCCATCAGACAGGGCACTTCCAACACTGAAGCTTTCTTT.

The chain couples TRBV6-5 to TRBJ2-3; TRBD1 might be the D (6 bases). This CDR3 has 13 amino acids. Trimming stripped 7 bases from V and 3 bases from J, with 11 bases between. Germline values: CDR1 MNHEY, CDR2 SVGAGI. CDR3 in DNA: TGTGCCAGCATTTCTCAGGGGACAGATACGCAGTATTTT. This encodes CASISQGTDTQYF.

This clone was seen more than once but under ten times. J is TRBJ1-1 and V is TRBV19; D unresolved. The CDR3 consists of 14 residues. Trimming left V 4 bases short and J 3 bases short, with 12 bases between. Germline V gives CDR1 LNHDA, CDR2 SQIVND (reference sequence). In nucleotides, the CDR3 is TGTGCCAGTAGTAAACTCGTGGGCGACACTGAAGCTTTCTTT. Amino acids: CASSKLVGDTEAFF.

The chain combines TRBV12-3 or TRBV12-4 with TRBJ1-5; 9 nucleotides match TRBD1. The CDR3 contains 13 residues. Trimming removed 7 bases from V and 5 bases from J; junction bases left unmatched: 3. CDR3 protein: CASKGQGYQPQHF. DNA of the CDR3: TGTGCCAGCAAAGGACAGGGGTATCAGCCCCAGCATTTT.

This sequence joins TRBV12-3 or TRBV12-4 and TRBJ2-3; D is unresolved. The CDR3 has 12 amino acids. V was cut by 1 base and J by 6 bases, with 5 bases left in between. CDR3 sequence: CASSLDGDTQYF. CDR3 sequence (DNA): TGTGCCAGCAGTTTAGATGGGGATACGCAGTATTTT.

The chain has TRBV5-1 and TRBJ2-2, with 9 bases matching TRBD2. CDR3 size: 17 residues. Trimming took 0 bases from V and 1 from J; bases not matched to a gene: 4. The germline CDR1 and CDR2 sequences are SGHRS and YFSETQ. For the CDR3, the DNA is TGCGCCAGCAGCTTGGGTAGCGGGGGCCTGAACACCGGGGAGCTGTTTTTT. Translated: CASSLGSGGLNTGELFF.

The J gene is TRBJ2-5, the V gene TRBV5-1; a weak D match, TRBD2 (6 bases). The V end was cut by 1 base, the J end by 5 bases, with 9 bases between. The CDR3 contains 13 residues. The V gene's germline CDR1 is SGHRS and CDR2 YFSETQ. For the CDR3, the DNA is TGCGCCAGCAGCTTGTGGAGCGGGGAGACCCAGTACTTC. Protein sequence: CASSLWSGETQYF.

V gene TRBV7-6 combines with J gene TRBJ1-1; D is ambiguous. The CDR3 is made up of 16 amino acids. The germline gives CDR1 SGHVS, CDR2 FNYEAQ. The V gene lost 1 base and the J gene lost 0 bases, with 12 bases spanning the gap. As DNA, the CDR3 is TGTGCCAGCAGCTTAGTTAAGGCCGGACTGAACACTGAAGCTTTCTTT. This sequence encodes CASSLVKAGLNTEAFF.

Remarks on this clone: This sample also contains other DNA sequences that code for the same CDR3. This CDR3 reads CASSLVGGAGNTEAFF. In DNA form, the CDR3 reads TGTGCCAGCAGCTTAGTAGGGGGCGCCGGGAACACTGAAGCTTTCTTT. The chain carries TRBV7-3 and TRBJ1-1; 7 positions match TRBD1. The germline V gene encodes CDR1 SGHTA and CDR2 FQGTGA. The CDR3 is made up of 16 amino acids. Germline trimming cut 2 bases from V and 1 base from J; bases unmatched to any gene: 7.

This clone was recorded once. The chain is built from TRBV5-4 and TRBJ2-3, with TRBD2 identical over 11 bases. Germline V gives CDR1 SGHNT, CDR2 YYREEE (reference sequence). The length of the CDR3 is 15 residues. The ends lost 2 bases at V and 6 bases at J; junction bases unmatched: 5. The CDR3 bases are TGTGCCAGCAGCTTTAGCGGGGGGGCTCGGGATACGCAGTATTTT. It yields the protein CASSFSGGARDTQYF. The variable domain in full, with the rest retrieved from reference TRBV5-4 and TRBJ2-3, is ETGVTQSPTHLIKTRGQQVTLRCSSQSGHNTVSWYQQALGQGPQFIFQYYREEENGRGNFPPRFSGLQFPNYSSELNVNALELDDSALYLCASSFSGGARDTQYFGPGTRLTVL.

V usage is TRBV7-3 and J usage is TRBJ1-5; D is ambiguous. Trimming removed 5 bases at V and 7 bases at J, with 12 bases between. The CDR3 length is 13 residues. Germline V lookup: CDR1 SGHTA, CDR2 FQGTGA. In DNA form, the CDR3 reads TGTGCCAGCAGCGCGGACGGCGGCCAGCCCCAGCATTTT. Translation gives CASSADGGQPQHF.

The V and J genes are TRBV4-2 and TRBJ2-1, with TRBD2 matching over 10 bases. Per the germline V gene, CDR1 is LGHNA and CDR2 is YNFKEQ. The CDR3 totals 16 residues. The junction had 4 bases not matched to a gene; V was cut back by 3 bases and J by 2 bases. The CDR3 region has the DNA TGTGCCAGCAGCCAGGAGCGGGGGGGCCCCTACAATGAGCAGTTCTTC. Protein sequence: CASSQERGGPYNEQFF.